This T cell receptor beta chain was identified in a study of T cells in Graves' hyperthyroidism and ophthalmopathy (dated by TCRdb to between 2018 and 2021). Background on the whole study: Peripheral blood was collected at initial diagnosis, before any treatment. A discovery cohort of approximately 100 patients, roughly 40 with Graves' ophthalmopathy and approximately 57 with stable Graves' hyperthyroidism, was used to find distinguishing TCR V-J signatures. Prospective prediction of ophthalmopathy was tested in an independent validation cohort of 18 to 20 hyperthyroidism patients and 17 patients who later progressed to ophthalmopathy. The 90 to 100 discovery patients were randomly divided into training and test sets at a 7:3 ratio. In more than 5 Graves' hyperthyroidism patients, the study also compared T-cell repertoires from thyroid tissue with T-cell repertoires from blood. Once sampling was done, hyperthyroidism patients were given methimazole at a starting dose of 30 mg daily, whereas ophthalmopathy patients were given high-dose intravenous methylprednisolone. The paper describes TCR Vbeta CDR3 sequencing of about 140 peripheral blood samples, made up of 43 ophthalmopathy patients, some 76 hyperthyroidism patients and roughly 17 progressor patients. The study at large found these results: In validation, the model predicted progression to ophthalmopathy a median of around six months before onset, with 70% to 71% sensitivity and about 72% specificity. No statistical method was used to set the sample size in advance, and investigators knew the group allocation. Most expanded thyroid clonotypes (frequency above 0.001) were also detected in blood, suggesting blood repertoires may reflect thyroid immune responses. Ophthalmopathy was separated from stable hyperthyroidism by a 13 V-J signature model, with approximately 85% sensitivity and 81% to 82% specificity obtained in cross-validation and 80%/75% obtained in testing.

Looking up the germline V gene yields CDR1 SGHTA and CDR2 FQGNSA. Relative to germline, V is missing 5 bases and J is missing 3 bases, with 4 bases of the junction outside any gene match. The CDR3 starts with the cysteine, ends with the phenylalanine, and has 14 residues. The read is trimmed to its CDR3 DNA, 42 bases read in frame from base 1. This clonotype was found many times. Its antigen specificity is not known. No much larger clone is present one base from it, and per-base qualities are unavailable. Moderately to severely active disease, a Clinical Activity Score of at least 3, a NOSPECS grade of at least 4, and a duration under 3 months were present in ophthalmopathy patients. Any patient with an uncontrolled infection, another autoimmune disease, pregnancy or lactation was excluded. Diagnoses were established on the basis of clinical symptoms, serum thyroxine and TRAb, thyroid ultrasound, and orbital computed tomography. Ficoll-Paque density gradient centrifugation was used to isolate PBMCs from around 10 ml of fresh peripheral blood. Trizol reagent was used to extract total RNA, and RNA quality was then checked on an Agilent 2100 Bioanalyzer.

The TCR beta CDR3 regions were amplified from RNA transcripts. The TCR CDR3 was subjected to a first round of RT-PCR using the HTBI primer set and the Qiagen OneStep RT-PCR kit. The libraries were constructed in a second round of multiplex PCR and then size-selected and purified. The libraries were sequenced on an Illumina HiSeq2000 using paired-end 100 bp reads. As for the original processing: SOAPnuke was used to process the raw data, throwing out any read that contained adapters or uncalled bases, had a mean Phred below 15, or lacked an exact constant-primer or identifier match. High-quality paired reads were merged using COPE v1.2.5, and each unique nucleotide sequence was defined as a clonotype. MiTCR v1.1 was used to align clonotypes to the IMGT TRBV, TRBD and TRBJ reference segments. Analysis was restricted to V-J combinations with a frequency above 0.0001, which covered over 98% of repertoires. A TCS score was defined as the ratio between F50 (clonal expansion) and ExV (chaos), using BLOSUM62-based TCRdist between CDR3 peptides within each V-J. Welch's t-statistics and random forest reduced approximately 520 V-J features to under 15, which were used in a naive Bayes classifier (R e1071). Using fastp at Q25 and MiXCR, TCRdb reprocessed the public reads and kept productive beta chains. Rows merge per CDR3 protein into single entries with the most common DNA and genes. TCRdb, not the authors, supplied the V and J calls. The sample table records some 490,000 distinct CDR3 sequences; 22% of these occur just once. 45% to 50% of the sample is taken by the ten largest.

The sample taken for sequencing was blood. The TCR originated in a woman in her 70s with Graves' ophthalmopathy. The chain couples TRBV7-2 to TRBJ1-2, with 9 bases in between that match TRBD1. The CDR3 sequence is CASSTRTGDYGYTF. The DNA sequence reads TGTGCCAGCAGCACGCGGACAGGGGACTATGGCTACACCTTC.